This passage covers 13 T cell receptor beta chains from one sample sequenced in a study of Graves' ophthalmopathy and Graves' hyperthyroidism. As the template, RNA transcripts were used to amplify TCR beta CDR3 regions. The first round was an RT-PCR with HTBI primers, and the second round was a multiplex PCR. TCRdb re-analysed the multiplex PCR reads in MiXCR, keeping a single row per CDR3 protein. The profile shows fewer than 350,000 distinct CDR3 sequences, under 20% of them singletons. The sample taken for sequencing was peripheral blood. These receptors were obtained from an adult man with Graves' ophthalmopathy.

In this sample, this clonotype turned up many times. The rearrangement uses TRBV5-1 and TRBJ2-2; 8 nucleotides align to TRBD2. Germline-derived CDR1 and CDR2 are SGHRS and YFSETQ. CDR3 length: 16 residues. The trim removed 3 bases at V and 3 bases at J, leaving 7 bases unmatched. CDR3 residues: CASSWGLVRDTGELFF. Written as DNA, the CDR3 is TGCGCCAGCAGCTGGGGACTAGTCAGGGACACCGGGGAGCTGTTTTTT. Full variable domain (missing parts from reference TRBV5-1 and TRBJ2-2): KAGVTQTPRYLIKTRGQQVTLSCSPISGHRSVSWYQQTPGQGLQFLFEYFSETQRNKGNFPGRFSGRQFSNSRSEMNVSTLELGDSALYLCASSWGLVRDTGELFFGEGSRLTVL.

This clonotype turned up a few times. The chain has TRBV10-2 and TRBJ2-2, with D tentatively TRBD2 (7 bases). From germline, CDR1 is WSHSY and CDR2 SAAADI. Trimming removed 6 bases at V and 8 bases at J, with 13 bases between. The CDR3 length is 13 residues. The CDR3 DNA reads as TGCGCCAGCAGGGGAGGGGGGGCGGGGGAGCTGTTTTTT. Translation gives CASRGGGAGELFF.

This clonotype has at least ten counts. The chain carries TRBV27 and TRBJ1-2; D remains unclear. The CDR3 is made up of 14 amino acids. Between the trimmed V and J ends, which lost 2 bases and 2 bases, there was a span of 9 bases. Germline CDR1 is MNHEY and CDR2 is SMNVEV (reference sequence). The CDR3 DNA is TGTGCCAGCAGTTTAACAACTTCGAACTATGGCTACACCTTC. Translated: CASSLTTSNYGYTF.

This clonotype has more than one count but fewer than ten. This chain connects TRBV4-1 to TRBJ2-7; TRBD2 might be the D (6 bases). The CDR3 runs 17 residues. CDR1 MGHRA and CDR2 YSYEKL come from the germline V gene. Trimming pared 1 base from V and 6 bases from J, leaving 22 bases between. The CDR3 bases are TGCGCCAGCAGCCAAGCGTCTGGGCCCCGGGAGAAGTCCGAGCAGTACTTC. This sequence encodes CASSQASGPREKSEQYF.

This clonotype appeared many times. V usage is TRBV19 and J usage is TRBJ1-5; 7 bases align to TRBD1. Germline V gene data show CDR1 as LNHDA and CDR2 as SQIVND (reference sequence). The junction had 8 bases not matched to a gene; V was cut back by 6 bases and J by 6 bases. The CDR3 consists of 14 residues. For the CDR3, the DNA is TGTGCCAGTAGCGTGACAGGGTCAGCTCAGCCCCAGCATTTT. It translates to CASSVTGSAQPQHF.

The table lists this clonotype with many counts. The V call is TRBV6-1, the J call TRBJ1-2; D may be TRBD1 (5 bases). V was pared by 4 bases and J by 7 bases, with 31 bases between. The CDR3 is 19 residues long. CDR1 is MNHNS and CDR2 is SASEGT in the germline V gene. In DNA, the CDR3 is TGTGCCAGCAGTGTGGGATTAGGGGCACACCGGGAGTTAAGGGGTGGCTACACCTTC. It specifies CASSVGLGAHRELRGGYTF.

This clonotype came up many times. J is TRBJ1-2 and V is TRBV12-3 or TRBV12-4, with D hard to call. The CDR3 is 15 amino acids. Trimming left V 0 bases short and J 1 base short, with 9 bases between. Here the CDR3 DNA reads TGTGCCAGCAGTTTAGCGCTACAACTTAACTATGGCTACACCTTC. It translates to CASSLALQLNYGYTF.

This clonotype was found many times. The chain has TRBV15 and TRBJ1-2; no definite D call. Germline V gene data show CDR1 as LNHNV and CDR2 as YYDKDF (reference sequence). The V and J ends lost 0 bases and 8 bases respectively, with 13 bases between them. This CDR3 region has 14 residues. The CDR3 here is CATSRDRDLGGYTF. DNA for the CDR3: TGTGCCACCAGCAGAGATCGAGATCTAGGGGGCTACACCTTC.

Ten or more counts support this clonotype. This sequence joins TRBV7-2 and TRBJ2-5; D is ambiguous. V was pared by 1 base and J by 4 bases, with 4 bases between. The CDR3 length is 12 residues. Germline-derived CDR1 and CDR2 are SGHTA and FQGNSA. The CDR3 region is CASSLGLETQYF. In nucleotides, the CDR3 is TGTGCCAGCAGCTTAGGGTTAGAGACCCAGTACTTC.

This clonotype has ten or more counts. The gene calls are TRBV6-5 and TRBJ1-5; 10 nucleotides line up with TRBD1. V lost 5 bases to trimming and J lost 6 bases; unmatched junction nucleotides: 7. Germline values: CDR1 MNHEY, CDR2 SVGAGI. The CDR3 contains 15 residues. The CDR3 region is CASSRGTGEFQPQHF. In nucleotides, the CDR3 is TGTGCCAGCAGTAGAGGGACAGGGGAATTTCAGCCCCAGCATTTT.

This clonotype appeared many times. The chain has TRBV12-5 and TRBJ2-7; 8 bases match TRBD1. Germline trimming cut 7 bases from V and 4 bases from J; bases unmatched to any gene: 15. The germline V gene has CDR1 LGHNT and CDR2 FRNRAP. This CDR3 contains 16 residues. CDR3 loop: CASAFLDATGDYEQYF. In nucleotides, the CDR3 is TGTGCTAGTGCATTTCTCGACGCGACAGGGGATTACGAGCAGTACTTC.

This clonotype was recorded many times. The chain carries TRBV6-2 or TRBV6-3 and TRBJ1-2; 9 positions match TRBD1. The CDR3 is 14 residues long. Trimming took 2 bases from V and 10 from J; bases not matched to a gene: 8. Germline CDR1 reads MNHEY; CDR2 reads SVGEGT. The CDR3 loop is CASSYTPGTGFYTF. DNA for the CDR3: TGTGCCAGCAGTTACACGCCCGGGACAGGGTTCTACACCTTC.

Ten or more counts support this clonotype. The genes are TRBV24-1 and TRBJ2-5; D gene ambiguous. Germline V gene lookup returns CDR1 KGHDR and CDR2 SFDVKD. The CDR3 consists of 13 residues. The V end lost 4 bases, the J end lost 2 bases, and 7 bases lay between the germline ends. CDR3 amino acids: CATSDIPQETQYF. CDR3 DNA: TGTGCCACCAGTGACATACCTCAAGAGACCCAGTACTTC.